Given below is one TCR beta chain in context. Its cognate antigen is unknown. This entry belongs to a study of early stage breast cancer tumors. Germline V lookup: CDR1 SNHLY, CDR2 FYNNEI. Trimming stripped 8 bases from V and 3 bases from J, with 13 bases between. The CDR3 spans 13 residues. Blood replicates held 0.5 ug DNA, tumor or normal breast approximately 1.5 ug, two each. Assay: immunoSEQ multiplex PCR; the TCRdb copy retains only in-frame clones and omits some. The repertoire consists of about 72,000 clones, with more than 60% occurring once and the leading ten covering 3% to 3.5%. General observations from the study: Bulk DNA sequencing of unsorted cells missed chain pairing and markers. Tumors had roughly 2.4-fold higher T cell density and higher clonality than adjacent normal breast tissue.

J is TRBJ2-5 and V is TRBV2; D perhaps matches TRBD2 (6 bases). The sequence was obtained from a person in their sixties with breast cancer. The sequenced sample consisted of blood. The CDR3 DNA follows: TGTGCCAGCGTGGAGGGCCAGGAAGAGACCCAGTACTTC. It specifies CASVEGQEETQYF. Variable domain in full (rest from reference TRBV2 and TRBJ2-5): EPEVTQTPSHQVTQMGQEVILRCVPISNHLYFYWYRQILGQKVEFLVSFYNNEISEKSEIFDDQFSVERPDGSNFTLKIRSTKLEDSAMYFCASVEGQEETQYFGPGTRLLVL.